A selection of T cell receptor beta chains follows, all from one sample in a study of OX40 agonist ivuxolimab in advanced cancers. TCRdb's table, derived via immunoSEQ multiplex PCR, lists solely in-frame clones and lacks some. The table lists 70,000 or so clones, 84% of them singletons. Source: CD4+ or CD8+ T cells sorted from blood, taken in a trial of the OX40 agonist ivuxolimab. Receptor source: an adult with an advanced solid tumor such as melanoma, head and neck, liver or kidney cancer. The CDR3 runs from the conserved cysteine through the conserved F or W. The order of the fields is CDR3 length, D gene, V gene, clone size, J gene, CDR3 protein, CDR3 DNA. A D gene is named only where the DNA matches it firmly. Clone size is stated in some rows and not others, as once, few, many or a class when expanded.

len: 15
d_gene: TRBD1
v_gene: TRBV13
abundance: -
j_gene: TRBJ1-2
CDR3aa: CASSFGSGGVYGYTF
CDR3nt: TGTGCCAGCAGCTTTGGGTCAGGGGGTGTCTATGGCTACACCTTC

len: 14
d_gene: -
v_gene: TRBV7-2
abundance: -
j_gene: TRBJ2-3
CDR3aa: CASSAGVLWGAQYF
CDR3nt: TGTGCCAGCAGCGCCGGGGTACTGTGGGGTGCGCAGTATTTT

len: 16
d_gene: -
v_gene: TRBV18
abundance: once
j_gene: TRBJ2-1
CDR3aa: CASSPQGLSMGNEQFF
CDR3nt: TGTGCCAGCTCACCACAGGGGTTGTCTATGGGCAATGAGCAGTTCTTC

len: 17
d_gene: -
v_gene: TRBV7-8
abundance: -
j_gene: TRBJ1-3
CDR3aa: CASSPDPRGGSGNTIYF
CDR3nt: TGTGCCAGCAGCCCCGACCCGCGGGGAGGGTCTGGAAACACCATATATTTT

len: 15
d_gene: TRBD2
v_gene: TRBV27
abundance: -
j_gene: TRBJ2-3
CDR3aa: CASSFGGGPHDTQYF
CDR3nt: TGTGCCAGCAGTTTCGGCGGGGGACCCCATGATACGCAGTATTTT

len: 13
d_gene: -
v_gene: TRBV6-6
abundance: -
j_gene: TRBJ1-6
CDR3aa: CASSYGVDSPLHF
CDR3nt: TGTGCCAGCAGTTATGGGGTGGATTCACCCCTCCACTTT

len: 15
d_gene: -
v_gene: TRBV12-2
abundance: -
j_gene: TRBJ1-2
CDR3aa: CASRSRTATNYGYTF
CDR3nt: TGTGCAAGTCGCTCCCGGACAGCCACTAACTATGGCTACACCTTC

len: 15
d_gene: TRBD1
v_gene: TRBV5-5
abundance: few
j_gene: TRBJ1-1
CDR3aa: CASSLRRTGHTEAFF
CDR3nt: TGTGCCAGCAGCTTGCGCCGGACAGGACACACTGAAGCTTTCTTT

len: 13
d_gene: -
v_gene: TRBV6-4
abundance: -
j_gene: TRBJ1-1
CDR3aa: CASRAGVGTEAFF
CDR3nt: TGTGCCTCCAGGGCGGGGGTCGGCACTGAAGCTTTCTTT

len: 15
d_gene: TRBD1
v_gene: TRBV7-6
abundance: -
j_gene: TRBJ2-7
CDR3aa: CASSVRQGTREEQYF
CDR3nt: TGTGCCAGCAGCGTCCGACAGGGAACTCGTGAGGAGCAGTACTTC

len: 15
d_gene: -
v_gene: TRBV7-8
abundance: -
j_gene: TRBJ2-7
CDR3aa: CASMITGTSSYEQYF
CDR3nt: TGTGCCAGCATGATTACCGGTACCAGCTCCTACGAGCAGTACTTC

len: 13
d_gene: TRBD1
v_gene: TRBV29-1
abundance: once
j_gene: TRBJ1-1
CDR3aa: CSVNRGMNTEAFF
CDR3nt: TGCAGCGTCAACAGGGGGATGAACACTGAAGCTTTCTTT